What follows are 28 T cell receptor beta chains derived from one specimen sequenced in a study of identical twins. Via MiXCR, TCRdb re-called the 5' RACE reads, giving one row per CDR3 protein. This table has hundreds of thousands of distinct CDR3 sequences, 6% to 9% appearing once. A further study also used this sample, focusing on yellow fever vaccine responses in identical twins.

Sequences were obtained from memory (CD45RO+) T cells sorted from blood. The receptors originated from a woman between 18 and 29 years old in good health.

The chain employs TRBV6-2 or TRBV6-3 and TRBJ2-7; 11 bases line up with TRBD2. Germline CDR1 and CDR2: MNHEY and SVGEGT. Trimming cost V 7 bases and J 3 bases; bases outside gene matches: 8. The CDR3 covers 15 residues. The CDR3: CASNKPGLAVYEQYF. The DNA for the CDR3 is TGTGCCAGCAATAAACCGGGACTAGCGGTCTACGAGCAGTACTTC.

At least ten counts were recorded for this clonotype. The chain has TRBV6-5 and TRBJ1-2; D is unresolved. Trimming cost V 2 bases and J 13 bases, with 20 bases left between them. CDR1 and CDR2 (germline): MNHEY, SVGAGI. The CDR3 extends over 14 amino acids. CDR3 in DNA: TGTGCCAGCAGTTACGGGGAAGGCGCCGTGGCTATCACCTTC. This codes for CASSYGEGAVAITF.

This chain joins TRBV25-1 and TRBJ1-6, with no clear D. Per the germline V gene, CDR1 is MGHDK and CDR2 is SYGVNS. CDR3 length: 12 amino acids. Trimming left V 4 bases short and J 7 bases short, with 5 bases between. The CDR3 loop reads CASSVGNSPLHF. CDR3 in DNA: TGTGCCAGCAGTGTGGGGAATTCACCCCTCCACTTT.

This clonotype was counted many times. The V gene is TRBV12-3 or TRBV12-4, the J gene TRBJ2-5; D may be TRBD2 (5 bases). Trimming stripped 3 bases from V and 2 bases from J, with 13 bases between. The CDR3 is 15 residues long. CDR3 coding DNA: TGTGCCAGCAGTTTCCGCAGGACGGGGCAAGAGACCCAGTACTTC. It translates to CASSFRRTGQETQYF.

The gene calls are TRBV3-1 and TRBJ2-7; D not certain. The germline V gene encodes CDR1 LGHDT and CDR2 YNNKEL (reference sequence). The CDR3 length is 12 residues. The germline V and J ends were trimmed by 1 base and 9 bases, with 10 bases remaining between them. The CDR3 reads CASSQAPHGQYF. CDR3 DNA: TGTGCCAGCAGCCAAGCCCCCCACGGGCAGTACTTC.

This clonotype was seen only a few times. The gene calls are TRBV19 and TRBJ2-7; 7 bases map to TRBD1. This CDR3 has 15 amino acids. The J segment lost 2 bases and the V segment lost 3 bases, leaving 7 bases of the junction unmatched. From germline, CDR1 is LNHDA and CDR2 SQIVND (reference sequence). The CDR3 region has the DNA TGTGCCAGTAGTATTATCGGACAGGACCCCTACGAGCAGTACTTC. It codes for CASSIIGQDPYEQYF. The variable domain in full, completed from reference TRBV19 and TRBJ2-7, reads DGGITQSPKYLFRKEGQNVTLSCEQNLNHDAMYWYRQDPGQGLRLIYYSQIVNDFQKGDIAEGYSVSREKKESFPLTVTSAQKNPTAFYLCASSIIGQDPYEQYFGPGTRLTVT.

This chain uses TRBV5-1 with TRBJ2-2; weak D call: TRBD2 (5 bases). V lost 0 bases, J lost 2 bases, and 8 bases lay in between. Germline lookup yields CDR1 SGHRS and CDR2 YFSETQ. The CDR3 runs 15 residues. CDR3 DNA: TGCGCCAGCAGCTTGGAGCGGATAAACACCGGGGAGCTGTTTTTT. It is translated as CASSLERINTGELFF.

The V call is TRBV6-1, the J call TRBJ2-4, with TRBD1 as a possible D gene (5 bases). This CDR3 is built from 13 residues. Germline V gives CDR1 MNHNS, CDR2 SASEGT. V was cut by 4 bases and J by 11 bases, with 15 bases left in between. CDR3 region: CASSVSYGALQYF. Written as DNA, the CDR3 is TGTGCCAGCAGTGTTTCGTATGGGGCGCTTCAGTACTTC.

This clonotype showed up many times. The chain employs TRBV28 and TRBJ2-1, with 11 bases fitting TRBD2. This CDR3 comprises 15 residues. CDR1 and CDR2 from the germline V gene are MDHEN and SYDVKM. The ends lost 7 bases at V and 0 bases at J; junction bases unmatched: 2. CDR3 residues: CASTSGGPSYNEQFF. The CDR3 DNA reads TGTGCCAGCACTAGCGGGGGGCCCTCCTACAATGAGCAGTTCTTC.

This clonotype has only a few counts. CDR3 nucleotide sequence: TGTGCCAGCAGCGTGGGGGACAAGGGAAAACTGTTTTTT. It is translated as CASSVGDKGKLFF. The rearrangement links TRBV9 to TRBJ1-4; D may be TRBD1 (6 bases). Trimming pared 2 bases from V and 10 bases from J, leaving 12 bases between. The CDR3 loop spans 13 amino acids. Germline CDR1 and CDR2: SGDLS and YYNGEE.

This sequence joins TRBV6-1 and TRBJ2-7; TRBD1 aligns across 9 bases. This CDR3 is 15 amino acids long. The ends lost 5 bases at V and 2 bases at J; junction bases unmatched: 7. The germline V gene has CDR1 MNHNS and CDR2 SASEGT. The CDR3 region is CASSRYGQGTYEQYF. CDR3 DNA: TGTGCCAGCAGTCGCTATGGACAGGGGACCTACGAGCAGTACTTC.

This chain uses TRBV20-1 with TRBJ1-4; D may be TRBD1 (6 bases). V was cut by 3 bases and J by 0 bases, with 17 bases left in between. This CDR3 is 17 amino acids long. Germline CDR1 and CDR2: DFQATT and SNEGSKA (reference sequence). The DNA for the CDR3 is TGCAGTGCTAGCCTCTTGGGGGCCCCCGCAACTAATGAAAAACTGTTTTTT. As protein: CSASLLGAPATNEKLFF.

Only a few counts were recorded for this clonotype. The genes are TRBV7-2 and TRBJ2-3; TRBD2 matches 8 bases. The V gene end was trimmed by 3 bases and the J gene end by 3 bases; junction bases not matched to a gene: 8. The CDR3 is 16 residues long. Per the germline V gene, CDR1 is SGHTA and CDR2 is FQGNSA. The CDR3 sequence: CASSFRGSGATDTQYF. In nucleotides, the CDR3 is TGTGCCAGCAGCTTTCGGGGTAGCGGGGCTACAGATACGCAGTATTTT. The variable domain in full, with the rest retrieved from reference TRBV7-2 and TRBJ2-3, is GAGVSQSPSNKVTEKGKDVELRCDPISGHTALYWYRQSLGQGLEFLIYFQGNSAPDKSGLPSDRFSAERTGGSVSTLTIQRTQQEDSAVYLCASSFRGSGATDTQYFGPGTRLTVL.

The chain carries TRBV9 and TRBJ2-7, with D tentatively TRBD2 (5 bases). The CDR3 is made up of 15 amino acids. Germline V lookup: CDR1 SGDLS, CDR2 YYNGEE. V lost 3 bases and J lost 7, with 20 bases in between. The CDR3 spells CASSAPPLGPGEQYF. For the CDR3, the DNA is TGTGCCAGCAGCGCCCCACCCTTAGGTCCGGGGGAGCAGTACTTC.

A few counts support this clonotype. The J gene is TRBJ2-5, the V gene TRBV6-1; TRBD2 is a possible D gene (5 bases). The CDR3 extends over 13 amino acids. Germline V gene lookup returns CDR1 MNHNS and CDR2 SASEGT. Trimming removed 6 bases at V and 2 bases at J, with 10 bases between. The CDR3 protein is CASRASGQETQYF. CDR3 in DNA: TGTGCCAGCAGGGCGTCGGGGCAAGAGACCCAGTACTTC.

This clonotype was seen only a few times. CDR3 in amino acids: CATNGPGETQYF. Here the CDR3 DNA reads TGTGCCACCAACGGTCCGGGGGAGACCCAGTACTTC. V usage is TRBV6-6 and J usage is TRBJ2-5; possible D gene TRBD2, 5 bases. Germline loops: CDR1 MNHNY, CDR2 SVGAGI (reference sequence). The CDR3 extends over 12 amino acids. Trimming took off 10 bases at V and 5 bases at J, with 14 bases between the two ends.

This clonotype was seen only a few times. This rearrangement joins TRBV30 to TRBJ2-7, with TRBD1 identical over 9 bases. The trim removed 5 bases at V and 3 bases at J, leaving 2 bases unmatched. This CDR3 comprises 12 residues. Germline V gene data show CDR1 as GTSNPN and CDR2 as SVGIG (reference sequence). CDR3 sequence (DNA): TGTGCCTGGGAGACAGGGGGCTACGAGCAGTACTTC. Translating gives CAWETGGYEQYF.

A word on this clonotype: The junction differs from germline at one of its ends, possibly a read error. The chain couples TRBV12-3 or TRBV12-4 to TRBJ2-2; D is possibly TRBD2 (5 bases). The CDR3 is made up of 12 amino acids. The DNA of the CDR3 is TGTGCCAGCAGTTTGGTAGCTGGGCGGGCCTCCTTT. Its protein is CASSLVAGRASF.

The V and J genes are TRBV28 and TRBJ1-4, with D possibly being TRBD1 (6 bases). This CDR3 contains 14 residues. The V gene's germline CDR1 is MDHEN and CDR2 SYDVKM. Trimming cost V 3 bases and J 7 bases, with 12 bases left between them. CDR3 sequence: CASSFGQGTEKLFF. The CDR3 coding sequence is TGTGCCAGCAGTTTCGGGCAGGGGACTGAAAAACTGTTTTTT.

In this sample, this clonotype turned up a few times. The J gene is TRBJ1-2, the V gene TRBV11-2; D is possibly TRBD1 (5 bases). V was cut by 1 base and J by 1 base, with 7 bases left in between. Germline CDR1 SGHAT, CDR2 FQNNGV. The CDR3 loop spans 14 amino acids. CDR3 sequence: CASSLVQGNYGYTF. The CDR3 nucleotides read TGTGCCAGCAGCTTAGTTCAGGGTAACTATGGCTACACCTTC.

This clonotype was detected ten times or more. The chain recombines TRBV7-9 with TRBJ2-1, with D maybe TRBD2 (6 bases). This CDR3 is built from 14 residues. Between the trimmed V and J ends, which lost 7 bases and 9 bases, there was a span of 19 bases. Germline V gives CDR1 SEHNR, CDR2 FQNEAQ (reference sequence). The CDR3 sequence: CASTQSTGGSEQFF. The CDR3 DNA is TGTGCCAGCACCCAGTCGACCGGGGGTAGTGAGCAGTTCTTC.

In this sample, this clonotype turned up many times. The J gene is TRBJ2-5, the V gene TRBV7-2; D is possibly TRBD2 (5 bases). CDR1 SGHTA and CDR2 FQGNSA come from the germline V gene. The CDR3 extends over 14 amino acids. V lost 5 bases, J lost 3 bases, and 13 bases lay in between. This CDR3 is CASSPDPGKETQYF. In nucleotides, the CDR3 is TGTGCCAGCAGCCCGGATCCGGGGAAAGAGACCCAGTACTTC.

V usage is TRBV30 and J usage is TRBJ2-7; D is possibly TRBD2 (5 bases). The length of the CDR3 is 13 residues. Germline loops: CDR1 GTSNPN, CDR2 SVGIG (reference sequence). V was clipped by 2 bases and J by 2 bases, with 10 bases between them. CDR3 in amino acids: CAWSSPGTYEQYF. CDR3 nucleotide sequence: TGTGCCTGGAGTTCCCCCGGGACCTACGAGCAGTACTTC.

The V call is TRBV11-2, the J call TRBJ2-3; TRBD2 aligns across 9 bases. Germline-derived CDR1 and CDR2 are SGHAT and FQNNGV. The CDR3 has 18 amino acids. Germline trimming cut 4 bases from V and 3 bases from J; bases unmatched to any gene: 14. Here the CDR3 reads CASSSQIWASGTTDTQYF. The CDR3, as DNA: TGTGCCAGCAGCTCCCAAATTTGGGCTAGCGGGACGACAGATACGCAGTATTTT.

This clonotype was counted at least ten times. The chain uses TRBV20-1 and TRBJ1-2; D call uncertain. Germline CDR1 DFQATT, CDR2 SNEGSKA (reference sequence). The CDR3 is made up of 16 amino acids. The V end was cut by 3 bases, the J end by 2 bases, with 19 bases between. The DNA for the CDR3 is TGCAGTGCTAGTTTTCCAGAAACCATTCGCAACTATGGCTACACCTTC. Its translation is CSASFPETIRNYGYTF.

The gene calls are TRBV18 and TRBJ2-3; D call uncertain. Germline CDR1 reads KGHSH; CDR2 reads LQKENI. V gave up 4 bases and J gave up 2 bases, with 10 bases separating them. This CDR3 region has 14 residues. CDR3 coding DNA: TGTGCCAGCTCACTAACCCCATACACAGATACGCAGTATTTT. Translating it yields CASSLTPYTDTQYF.

The rearrangement links TRBV28 to TRBJ2-5; 13 positions agree with TRBD2. This CDR3 is built from 17 residues. Germline V gene sequence: CDR1 MDHEN, CDR2 SYDVKM. The junction had 6 bases not matched to a gene; V was cut back by 4 bases and J by 1 base. In nucleotides, the CDR3 is TGTGCCAGCAGTTCCCCGGGGACTAGCGGGACCCAAGAGACCCAGTACTTC. Its translation is CASSSPGTSGTQETQYF.

On this clonotype: Since no conserved phenylalanine or tryptophan closes the CDR3, a read error is the likely cause. This chain connects TRBV6-1 to TRBJ2-5; possibly TRBD2 for D (6 bases). The CDR3 extends over 15 amino acids. V lost 4 bases and J 5 bases, leaving 17 bases between the germline ends. Germline values: CDR1 MNHNS, CDR2 SASEGT. The CDR3 protein is CASSATPGELETQYL. DNA for the CDR3: TGTGCCAGCAGTGCGACTCCGGGGGAGCTCGAGACCCAGTACTTG.